The sample holds a few counts of the clone carrying this T cell receptor beta chain. The antigen is unknown. Trimming cost V 0 bases and J 3 bases, with 4 bases left between them. CDR3 length: 13 amino acids. Germline V gives CDR1 SGHRS, CDR2 YFSETQ. This sample is drawn from a study of T cell responses to AZD1222 COVID-19 vaccine. Study outcomes and limitations: Regions 160-218 and 743-854 held dominance among vaccine-associated CD4 TCRs, which spanned spike.

Assay used: immunoSEQ multiplex PCR; TCRdb lists only in-frame clones, some missing. This table holds approximately 52,000 clones, about 87% found once. Sequencing used peripheral blood, obtained 28 days after the second AZD1222 dose. The V gene is TRBV5-1, the J gene TRBJ1-5, with no clear D. This clonotype was sampled from an adult who received the AZD1222 COVID-19 vaccine. CDR3 DNA sequence: TGCGCCAGCAGCTTGGAGTACAATCAGCCCCAGCATTTT. Protein product: CASSLEYNQPQHF.